This T cell receptor beta chain comes out of a study of blood T cell repertoires in COVID-19. Background on the study: Collection of acute and convalescent COVID-19 samples took place in the United States, Italy and Spain. T cells, B-cell-depleted T cells, or PBMCs supplied cDNA or gDNA.

The germline CDR1 and CDR2 sequences are SGHDN and FVKESK. Unmatched junction bases numbered 6, after V lost 1 base and J lost 4 bases. This CDR3 has 15 residues. In the original processing: Cell counts per sample came from amplifying reference gene primers. The data were produced by immunoSEQ multiplex PCR, yet TCRdb's version contains in-frame clones alone and is incomplete. V and J calls and clone size are as listed in that table; D and trimming were resolved from the DNA. Here the sample spans tens of thousands of clones, 90% to 95% being singletons. The chain recombines TRBV14 with TRBJ1-1, with 7 bases fitting TRBD1. What was sequenced was peripheral blood. The receptor was derived from a human donor in a cohort sampled during active COVID-19. The CDR3 nucleotides read TGTGCCAGCAGCCAAGCAAGGGGGCCGGGCACTGAAGCTTTCTTT. This encodes CASSQARGPGTEAFF. The full variable domain, with the rest looked up from reference TRBV14 and TRBJ1-1, is EAGVTQFPSHSVIEKGQTVTLRCDPISGHDNLYWYRRVMGKEIKFLLHFVKESKQDESGMPNNRFLAERTGGTYSTLKVQPAELEDSGVYFCASSQARGPGTEAFFGQGTRLTVV.